Sequencing of this TCR beta chain was carried out in a study of T cell responses to AZD1222 COVID-19 vaccine. Study-wide points: Among the donors, most were white British and more were female, and clonal diversity was possibly underestimated.

About this clone: Its specificity is not known.

Germline CDR1 LNHDA, CDR2 SQIVND (reference sequence). V was pared by 3 bases and J by 0 bases, with 24 bases between. CDR3 size: 20 residues. Assay: immunoSEQ multiplex PCR; the TCRdb copy retains only in-frame clones and omits some. Here the sample spans 120,000 to 150,000 clones, approximately 88% being singletons. The input for sequencing was peripheral blood, taken on day 0 of AZD1222 vaccination. V usage is TRBV19 and J usage is TRBJ1-5; D possibly corresponds to TRBD1 (5 bases). The receptor's source is an adult in good health. The CDR3 nucleotides read TGTGCCAGTAGTATGCCCCCCCAGGACAAACAATTATATAGCAATCAGCCCCAGCATTTT. Residues: CASSMPPQDKQLYSNQPQHF.